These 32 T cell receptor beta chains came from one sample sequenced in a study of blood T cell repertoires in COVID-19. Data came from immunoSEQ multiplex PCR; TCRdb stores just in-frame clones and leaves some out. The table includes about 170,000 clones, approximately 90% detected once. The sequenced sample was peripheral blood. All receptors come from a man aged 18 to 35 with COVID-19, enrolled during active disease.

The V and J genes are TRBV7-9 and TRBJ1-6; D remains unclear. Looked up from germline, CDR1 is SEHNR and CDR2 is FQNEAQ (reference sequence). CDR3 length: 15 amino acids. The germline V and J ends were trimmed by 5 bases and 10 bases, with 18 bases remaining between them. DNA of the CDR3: TGTGCCAGCAGCCCATTAGCGCGTACTAGGTCACCCCTCCACTTT. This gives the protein CASSPLARTRSPLHF.

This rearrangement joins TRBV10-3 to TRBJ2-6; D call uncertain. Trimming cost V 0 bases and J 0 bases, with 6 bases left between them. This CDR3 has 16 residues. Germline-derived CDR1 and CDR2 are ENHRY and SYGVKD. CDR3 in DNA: TGTGCCATCAGTGAGTCGAGGTTCTCTGGGGCCAACGTCCTGACTTTC. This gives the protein CAISESRFSGANVLTF.

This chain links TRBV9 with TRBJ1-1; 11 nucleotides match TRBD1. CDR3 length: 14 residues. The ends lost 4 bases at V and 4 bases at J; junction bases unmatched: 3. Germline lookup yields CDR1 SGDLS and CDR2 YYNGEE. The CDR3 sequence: CASSTGQGATEAFF. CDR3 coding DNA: TGTGCCAGCAGCACTGGACAGGGGGCCACTGAAGCTTTCTTT.

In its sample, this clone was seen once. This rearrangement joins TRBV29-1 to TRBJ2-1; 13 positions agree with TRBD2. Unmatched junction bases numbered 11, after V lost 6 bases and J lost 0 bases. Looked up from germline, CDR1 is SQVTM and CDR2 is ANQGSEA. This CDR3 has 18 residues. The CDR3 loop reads CSVVMGLAGPSSYNEQFF. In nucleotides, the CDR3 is TGCAGCGTCGTTATGGGACTAGCGGGGCCGAGCTCCTACAATGAGCAGTTCTTC.

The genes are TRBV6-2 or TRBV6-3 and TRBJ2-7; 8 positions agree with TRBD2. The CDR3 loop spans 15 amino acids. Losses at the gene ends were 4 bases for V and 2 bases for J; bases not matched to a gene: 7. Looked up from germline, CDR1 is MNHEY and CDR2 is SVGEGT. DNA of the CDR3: TGTGCCAGCAGTTGGGTACTAGCGGTGACCTACGAGCAGTACTTC. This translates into CASSWVLAVTYEQYF.

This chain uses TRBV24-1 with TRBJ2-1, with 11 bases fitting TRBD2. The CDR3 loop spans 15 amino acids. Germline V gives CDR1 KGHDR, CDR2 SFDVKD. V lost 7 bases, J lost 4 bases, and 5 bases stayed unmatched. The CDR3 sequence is CATSTTSGSYNEQFF. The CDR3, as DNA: TGTGCCACCAGCACTACTAGCGGGAGTTACAATGAGCAGTTCTTC.

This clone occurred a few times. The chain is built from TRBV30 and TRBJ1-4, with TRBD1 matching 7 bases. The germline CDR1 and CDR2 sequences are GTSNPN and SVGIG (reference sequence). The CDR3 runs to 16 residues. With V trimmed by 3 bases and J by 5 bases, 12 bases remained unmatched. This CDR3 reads CAWSRSPGQTNEKLFF. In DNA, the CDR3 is TGTGCCTGGAGCCGGTCACCGGGACAGACGAATGAAAAACTGTTTTTT. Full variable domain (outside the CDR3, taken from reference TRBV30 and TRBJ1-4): SQTIHQWPATLVQPVGSPLSLECTVEGTSNPNLYWYRQAAGRGLQLLFYSVGIGQISSEVPQNLSASRPQDRQFILSSKKLLLSDSGFYLCAWSRSPGQTNEKLFFGSGTQLSVL.

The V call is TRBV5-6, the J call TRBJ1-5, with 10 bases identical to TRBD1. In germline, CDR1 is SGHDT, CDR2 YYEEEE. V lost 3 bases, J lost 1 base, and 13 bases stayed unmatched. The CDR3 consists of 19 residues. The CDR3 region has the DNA TGTGCCAGCAGCTCCGGCCCCGGGACAGGGGTTAACAGCAATCAGCCCCAGCATTTT. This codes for CASSSGPGTGVNSNQPQHF.

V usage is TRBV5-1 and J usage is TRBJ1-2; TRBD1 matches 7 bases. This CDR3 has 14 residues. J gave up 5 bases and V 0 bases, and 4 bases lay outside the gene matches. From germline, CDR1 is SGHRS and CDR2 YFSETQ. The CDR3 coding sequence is TGCGCCAGCAGCTTGGCCCCACAGGGGTATGGCTACACCTTC. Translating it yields CASSLAPQGYGYTF.

CDR3 region: CASSQVGVGQFF. Here the CDR3 DNA reads TGTGCCAGCAGCCAAGTAGGGGTAGGGCAGTTCTTC. The chain uses TRBV14 and TRBJ2-1; D possibly corresponds to TRBD1 (5 bases). The CDR3 loop spans 12 amino acids. V gave up 1 base and J gave up 12 bases, with 10 bases separating them. Germline V gene data show CDR1 as SGHDN and CDR2 as FVKESK. The full variable domain, in which reference TRBV14 and TRBJ2-1 provide the parts outside the CDR3, is EAGVTQFPSHSVIEKGQTVTLRCDPISGHDNLYWYRRVMGKEIKFLLHFVKESKQDESGMPNNRFLAERTGGTYSTLKVQPAELEDSGVYFCASSQVGVGQFFGPGTRLTVL.

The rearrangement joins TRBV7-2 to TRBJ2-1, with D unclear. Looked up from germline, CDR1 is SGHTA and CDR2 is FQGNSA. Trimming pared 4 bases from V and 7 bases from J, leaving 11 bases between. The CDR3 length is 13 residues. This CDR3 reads CASSSVAANEQFF. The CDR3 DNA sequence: TGTGCCAGCAGCTCCGTGGCGGCGAATGAGCAGTTCTTC.

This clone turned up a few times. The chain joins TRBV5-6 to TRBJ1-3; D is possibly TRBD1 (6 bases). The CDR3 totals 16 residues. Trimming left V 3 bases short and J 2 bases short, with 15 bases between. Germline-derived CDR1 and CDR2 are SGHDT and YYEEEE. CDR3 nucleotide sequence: TGTGCCAGCAGCTCGGGGACAATTTTCGCTGGAAACACCATATATTTT. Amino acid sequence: CASSSGTIFAGNTIYF.

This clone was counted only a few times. CDR3 protein: CASRPEGSPLHF. The CDR3 DNA reads as TGTGCCAGCAGACCAGAGGGTTCACCCCTCCACTTT. This chain joins TRBV12-3 or TRBV12-4 and TRBJ1-6; D not resolved. CDR3 length: 12 amino acids. Trimming took 6 bases from V and 9 from J, leaving 9 bases between them.

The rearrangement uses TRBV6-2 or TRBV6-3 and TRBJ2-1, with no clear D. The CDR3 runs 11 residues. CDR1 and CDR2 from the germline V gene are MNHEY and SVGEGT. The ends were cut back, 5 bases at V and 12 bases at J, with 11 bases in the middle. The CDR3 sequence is CASSHRYLQFF. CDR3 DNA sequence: TGTGCCAGCAGTCACCGTTACTTGCAGTTCTTC.

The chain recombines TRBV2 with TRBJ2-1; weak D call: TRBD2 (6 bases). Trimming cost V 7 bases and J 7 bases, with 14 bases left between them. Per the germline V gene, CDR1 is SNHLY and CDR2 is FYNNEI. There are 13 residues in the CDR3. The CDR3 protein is CASIPTRPNEQFF. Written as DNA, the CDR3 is TGTGCCAGCATCCCGACTAGACCAAATGAGCAGTTCTTC.

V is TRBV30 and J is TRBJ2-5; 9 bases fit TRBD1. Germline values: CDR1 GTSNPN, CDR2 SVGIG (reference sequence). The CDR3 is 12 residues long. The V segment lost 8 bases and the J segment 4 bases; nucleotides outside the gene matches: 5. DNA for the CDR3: TGTGCCGGTACAGGGGGCGTAGAGACCCAGTACTTC. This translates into CAGTGGVETQYF.

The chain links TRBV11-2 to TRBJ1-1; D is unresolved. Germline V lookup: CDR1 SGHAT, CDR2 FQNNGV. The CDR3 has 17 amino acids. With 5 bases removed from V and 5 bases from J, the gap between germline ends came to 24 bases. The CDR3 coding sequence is TGTGCCAGCAGCCCGGGGATTCAGGATACGTCAAGGACTGAAGCTTTCTTT. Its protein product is CASSPGIQDTSRTEAFF.

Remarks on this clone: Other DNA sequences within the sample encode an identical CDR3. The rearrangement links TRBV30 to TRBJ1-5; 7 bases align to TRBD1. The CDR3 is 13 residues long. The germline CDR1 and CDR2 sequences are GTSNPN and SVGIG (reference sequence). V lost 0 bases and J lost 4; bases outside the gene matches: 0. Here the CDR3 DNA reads TGTGCCTGGAGTGTACAGGGGAATCAGCCCCAGCATTTT. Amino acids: CAWSVQGNQPQHF.

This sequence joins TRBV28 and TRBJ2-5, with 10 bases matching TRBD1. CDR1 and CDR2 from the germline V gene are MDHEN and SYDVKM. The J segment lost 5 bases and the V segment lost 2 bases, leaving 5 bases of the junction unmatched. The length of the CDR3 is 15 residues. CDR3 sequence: CASSLRQGAMETQYF. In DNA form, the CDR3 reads TGTGCCAGCAGTTTACGACAGGGGGCCATGGAGACCCAGTACTTC.

This CDR3 reads CASSLDGGASTEAFF. CDR3 nucleotide sequence: TGCGCCAGCAGCTTGGATGGGGGCGCTTCGACTGAAGCTTTCTTT. This chain links TRBV5-1 with TRBJ1-1; weak D call: TRBD1 (6 bases). The CDR3 length is 15 residues. V lost 0 bases, J lost 5 bases, and 14 bases lay in between. Germline V gene sequence: CDR1 SGHRS, CDR2 YFSETQ. Looking up the rest from reference TRBV5-1 and TRBJ1-1 gives the full variable domain: KAGVTQTPRYLIKTRGQQVTLSCSPISGHRSVSWYQQTPGQGLQFLFEYFSETQRNKGNFPGRFSGRQFSNSRSEMNVSTLELGDSALYLCASSLDGGASTEAFFGQGTRLTVV.

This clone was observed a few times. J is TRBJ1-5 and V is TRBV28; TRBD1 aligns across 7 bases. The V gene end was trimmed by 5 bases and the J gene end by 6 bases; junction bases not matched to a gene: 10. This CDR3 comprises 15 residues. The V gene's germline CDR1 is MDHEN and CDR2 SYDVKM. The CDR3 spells CASSKGDSSLQPQHF. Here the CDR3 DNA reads TGTGCCAGCAGTAAGGGGGACAGCTCACTTCAGCCCCAGCATTTT. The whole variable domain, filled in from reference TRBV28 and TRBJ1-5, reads DVKVTQSSRYLVKRTGEKVFLECVQDMDHENMFWYRQDPGLGLRLIYFSYDVKMKEKGDIPEGYSVSREKKERFSLILESASTNQTSMYLCASSKGDSSLQPQHFGDGTRLSIL.

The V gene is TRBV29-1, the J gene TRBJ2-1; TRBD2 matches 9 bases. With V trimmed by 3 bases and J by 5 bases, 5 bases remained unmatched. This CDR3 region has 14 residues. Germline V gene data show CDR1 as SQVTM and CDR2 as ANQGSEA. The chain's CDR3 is CSVDGLASHNEQFF. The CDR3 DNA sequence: TGCAGCGTTGACGGACTAGCGTCCCACAATGAGCAGTTCTTC.

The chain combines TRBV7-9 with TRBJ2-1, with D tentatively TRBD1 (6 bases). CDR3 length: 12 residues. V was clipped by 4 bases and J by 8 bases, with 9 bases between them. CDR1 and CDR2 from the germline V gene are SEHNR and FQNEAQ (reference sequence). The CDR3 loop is CASSSQGYEQFF. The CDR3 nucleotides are TGTGCCAGCAGCTCACAGGGCTATGAGCAGTTCTTC. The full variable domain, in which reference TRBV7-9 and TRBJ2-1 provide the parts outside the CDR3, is DTGVSQNPRHKITKRGQNVTFRCDPISEHNRLYWYRQTLGQGPEFLTYFQNEAQLEKSRLLSDRFSAERPKGSFSTLEIQRTEQGDSAMYLCASSSQGYEQFFGPGTRLTVL.

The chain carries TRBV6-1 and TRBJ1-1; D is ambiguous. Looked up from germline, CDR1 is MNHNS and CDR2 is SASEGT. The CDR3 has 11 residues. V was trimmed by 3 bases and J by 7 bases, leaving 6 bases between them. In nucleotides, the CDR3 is TGTGCCAGCAGTGAGGAGAATGAAGCTTTCTTT. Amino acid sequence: CASSEENEAFF.

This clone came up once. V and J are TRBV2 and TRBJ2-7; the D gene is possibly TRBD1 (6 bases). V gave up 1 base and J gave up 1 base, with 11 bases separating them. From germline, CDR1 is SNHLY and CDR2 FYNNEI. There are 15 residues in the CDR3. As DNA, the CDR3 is TGTGCCAGCAGTGAAGACAGGGCCCCTTCCTACGAGCAGTACTTC. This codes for CASSEDRAPSYEQYF.

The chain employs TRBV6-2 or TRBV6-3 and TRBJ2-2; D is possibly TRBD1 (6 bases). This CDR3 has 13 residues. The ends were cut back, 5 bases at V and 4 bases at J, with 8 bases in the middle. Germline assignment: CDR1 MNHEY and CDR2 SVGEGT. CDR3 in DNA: TGTGCCAGCAGTCTACAGGGCACCGGGGAGCTGTTTTTT. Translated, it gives CASSLQGTGELFF.

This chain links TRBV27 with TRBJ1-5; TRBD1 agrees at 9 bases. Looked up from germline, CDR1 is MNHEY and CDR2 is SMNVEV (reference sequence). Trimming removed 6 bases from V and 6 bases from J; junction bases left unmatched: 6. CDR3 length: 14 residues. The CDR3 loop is CASRLRDRVQPQHF. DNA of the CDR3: TGTGCCAGCAGACTCCGGGACAGGGTTCAGCCCCAGCATTTT.

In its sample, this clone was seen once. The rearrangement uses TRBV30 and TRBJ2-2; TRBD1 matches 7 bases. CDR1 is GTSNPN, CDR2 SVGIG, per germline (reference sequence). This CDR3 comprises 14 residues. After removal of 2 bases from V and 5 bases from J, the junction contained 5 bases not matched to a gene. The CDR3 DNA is TGTGCCTGGAGTCATAACAGGGGAACCGGGGAGCTGTTTTTT. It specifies CAWSHNRGTGELFF.

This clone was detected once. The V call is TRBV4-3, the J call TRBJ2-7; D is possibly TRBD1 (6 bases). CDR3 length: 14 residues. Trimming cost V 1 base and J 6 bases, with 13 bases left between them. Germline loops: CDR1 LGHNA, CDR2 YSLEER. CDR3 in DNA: TGCGCCAGCAGCCAAGTCCAGGGGACGCGCGAGCAGTACTTC. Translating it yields CASSQVQGTREQYF.

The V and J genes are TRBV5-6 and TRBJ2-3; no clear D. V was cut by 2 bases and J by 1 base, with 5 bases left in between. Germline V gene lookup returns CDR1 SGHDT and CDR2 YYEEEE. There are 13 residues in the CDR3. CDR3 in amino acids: CASSLSGTDTQYF. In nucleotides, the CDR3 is TGTGCCAGCAGCTTAAGCGGCACAGATACGCAGTATTTT.

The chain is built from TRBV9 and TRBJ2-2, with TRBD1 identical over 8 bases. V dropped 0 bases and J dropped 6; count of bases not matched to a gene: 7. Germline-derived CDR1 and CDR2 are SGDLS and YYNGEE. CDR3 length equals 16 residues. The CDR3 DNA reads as TGTGCCAGCAGCGTAGCTCCCGGACAGGGCTCCGGGGAGCTGTTTTTT. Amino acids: CASSVAPGQGSGELFF.

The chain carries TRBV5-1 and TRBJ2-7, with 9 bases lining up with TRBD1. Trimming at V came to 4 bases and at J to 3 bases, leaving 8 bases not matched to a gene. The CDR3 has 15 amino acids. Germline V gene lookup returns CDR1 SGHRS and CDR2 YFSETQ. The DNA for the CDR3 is TGCGCCAGCAGCGTCCAACCGGGACAGGGCTACGAGCAGTACTTC. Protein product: CASSVQPGQGYEQYF.